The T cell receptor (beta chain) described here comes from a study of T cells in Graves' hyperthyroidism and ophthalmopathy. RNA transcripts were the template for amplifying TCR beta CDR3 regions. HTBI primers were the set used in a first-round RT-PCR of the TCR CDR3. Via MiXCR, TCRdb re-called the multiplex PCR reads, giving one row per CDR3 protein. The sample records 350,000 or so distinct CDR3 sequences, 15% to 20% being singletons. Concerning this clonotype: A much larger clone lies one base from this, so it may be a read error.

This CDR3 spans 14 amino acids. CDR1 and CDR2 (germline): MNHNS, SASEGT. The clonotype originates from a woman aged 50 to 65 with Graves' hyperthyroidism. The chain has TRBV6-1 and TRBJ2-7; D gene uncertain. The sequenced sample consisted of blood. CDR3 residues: CAGSEEVFSYEQYF. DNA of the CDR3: TGTGCCGGCAGTGAAGAGGTTTTCTCCTACGAGCAGTACTTC.